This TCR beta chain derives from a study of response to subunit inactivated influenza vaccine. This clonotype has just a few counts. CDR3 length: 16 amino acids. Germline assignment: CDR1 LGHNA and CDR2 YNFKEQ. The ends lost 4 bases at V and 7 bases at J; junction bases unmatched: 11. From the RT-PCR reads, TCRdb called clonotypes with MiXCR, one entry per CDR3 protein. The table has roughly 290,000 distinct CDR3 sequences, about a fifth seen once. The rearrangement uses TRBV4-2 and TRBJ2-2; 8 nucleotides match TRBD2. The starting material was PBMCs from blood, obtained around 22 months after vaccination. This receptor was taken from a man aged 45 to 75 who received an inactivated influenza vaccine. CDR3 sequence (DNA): TGTGCCAGCAGCCCCTACGCGGGAGGCAGCGACGGGGAGCTGTTTTTT. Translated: CASSPYAGGSDGELFF.